This T cell receptor (beta chain) is from a study of identical twins. This clonotype was counted a few times. The antigen is unknown. MiXCR, run by TCRdb on the 5' RACE reads, gives a single entry per CDR3 protein. Among around 1.7 million distinct CDR3 sequences listed, about 31% were seen once. General study results and limits: There were fewer insertions in abundant cord blood beta clonotypes, but memory repertoires showed no such pattern. Weaker excess sharing between twins was seen in beta out-of-frame sequences.

The sequencing sample was made of cord blood. This clonotype was obtained from a newborn girl in good health.

The CDR3 spells CASSPRRGSTEAFF. CDR3 DNA sequence: TGTGCCAGCAGCCCGCGACGAGGGAGCACTGAAGCTTTCTTT. The chain recombines TRBV11-2 with TRBJ1-1, with no clear D. The CDR3 consists of 14 residues. Germline-derived CDR1 and CDR2 are SGHAT and FQNNGV. The germline V and J ends were trimmed by 5 bases and 4 bases, with 14 bases remaining between them. Drawing the rest from reference TRBV11-2 and TRBJ1-1, the complete variable domain is EAGVAQSPRYKIIEKRQSVAFWCNPISGHATLYWYQQILGQGPKLLIQFQNNGVVDDSQLPKDRFSAERLKGVDSTLKIQPAKLEDSAVYLCASSPRRGSTEAFFGQGTRLTVV.